The clone carrying this T cell receptor beta chain was recorded at least ten times. The length of the CDR3 is 16 residues. Germline V gives CDR1 SGHDT, CDR2 YYEEEE. The V end was cut by 4 bases, the J end by 2 bases, with 16 bases between. This entry belongs to a study of T cells in Graves' hyperthyroidism and ophthalmopathy. The CDR3 regions of TCR beta were amplified from RNA transcripts. In the first-round RT-PCR of the TCR CDR3, the HTBI primer set was used. Each CDR3 protein gets one entry after TCRdb re-called the multiplex PCR reads with MiXCR. The sample includes some 350,000 distinct CDR3 sequences, 15% to 17% of them seen just once. Lactation, pregnancy, other autoimmune disease or uncontrolled infection led to exclusion of patients. Diagnostic decisions used clinical symptoms, serum thyroxine and TRAb, thyroid ultrasound and orbital computed tomography.

The chain uses TRBV5-6 and TRBJ2-1, with D unresolved. The sample consisted of blood. The TCR sequence derives from a woman between 18 and 29 years old with Graves' hyperthyroidism that later progressed to Graves' ophthalmopathy. Here the CDR3 DNA reads TGTGCCAGCAGCCCTGGACCCCCTACTCCCTACAATGAGCAGTTCTTC. Translation gives CASSPGPPTPYNEQFF. The whole variable domain, filled in from reference TRBV5-6 and TRBJ2-1, reads DAGVTQSPTHLIKTRGQQVTLRCSPKSGHDTVSWYQQALGQGPQFIFQYYEEEERQRGNFPDRFSGHQFPNYSSELNVNALLLGDSALYLCASSPGPPTPYNEQFFGPGTRLTVL.